Below are 14 T cell receptor beta chains sequenced from a single sample in a study of cytotoxic CD8 clonotypes in ibrutinib-treated CLL. TCRdb's table, derived via immunoSEQ multiplex PCR, lists solely in-frame clones and lacks some. The sample records some 140,000 clones, 75% to 95% being singletons. The source was PBMCs, collected after 12 months of ibrutinib treatment. Receptors originate from a human donor with chronic lymphocytic leukemia.

The gene calls are TRBV25-1 and TRBJ2-3, with D maybe TRBD2 (5 bases). This CDR3 has 15 amino acids. Trimming pared 1 base from V and 0 bases from J, leaving 8 bases between. Per germline, CDR1 MGHDK and CDR2 SYGVNS. The CDR3 reads CASSESGGSTDTQYF. The CDR3 bases are TGTGCCAGCAGTGAATCCGGCGGGAGCACAGATACGCAGTATTTT.

The rearrangement links TRBV9 to TRBJ1-5, with a possible D match to TRBD1 (5 bases). Germline V gene sequence: CDR1 SGDLS, CDR2 YYNGEE. Trimming shortened V by 3 bases and J by 6 bases, and 13 bases separated the two germline ends. The CDR3 covers 14 residues. DNA of the CDR3: TGTGCCAGCAGCGCAGGGACCGGCGGTCAGCCCCAGCATTTT. It encodes CASSAGTGGQPQHF.

V is TRBV2 and J is TRBJ1-5, with TRBD1 matching 8 bases. The CDR3 is 14 residues long. The V and J ends lost 4 bases and 5 bases, in that order; junction bases with no gene match: 4. CDR1 and CDR2 from the germline V gene are SNHLY and FYNNEI. CDR3 bases: TGTGCCAGCAGTGCCGAGACAGGGGATCAGCCCCAGCATTTT. This encodes CASSAETGDQPQHF.

The gene calls are TRBV11-3 and TRBJ2-7; TRBD1 matches at 7 bases. The length of the CDR3 is 15 residues. Germline-derived CDR1 and CDR2 are SGHNT and YENEEA. The J segment lost 0 bases and the V segment lost 3 bases, leaving 5 bases of the junction unmatched. This CDR3 is CASSLGQSSSYEQYF. The CDR3 nucleotides read TGTGCCAGCAGCTTGGGACAGTCAAGCTCCTACGAGCAGTACTTC.

As regards this clone: Sequence at one end of the junction differs from germline and may be a read error. V usage is TRBV7-9 and J usage is TRBJ1-1, with a tentative D call TRBD1 (5 bases). Looked up from germline, CDR1 is SEHNR and CDR2 is FQNEAQ (reference sequence). This CDR3 spans 11 amino acids. The CDR3 DNA follows: TGTGCCAGCAGCTTAGTTCACATGGGGGTATTT. It translates to CASSLVHMGVF.

This rearrangement joins TRBV5-6 to TRBJ1-2, with a possible D match to TRBD1 (5 bases). This CDR3 is built from 16 residues. Trimming left V 3 bases short and J 3 bases short, with 18 bases between. In germline, CDR1 is SGHDT, CDR2 YYEEEE. CDR3 in amino acids: CASSSFRQRYYYGYTF. CDR3 nucleotides: TGTGCCAGCAGCTCCTTTAGACAGCGGTATTACTATGGCTACACCTTC.

The V gene is TRBV11-2, the J gene TRBJ1-1; TRBD1 might be the D (5 bases). V gave up 0 bases and J gave up 5 bases, with 13 bases separating them. This CDR3 region has 15 residues. Germline V gives CDR1 SGHAT, CDR2 FQNNGV. The CDR3 DNA sequence: TGTGCCAGCAGCTTAGAGCAGGGACGGGCAACTGAAGCTTTCTTT. Protein sequence: CASSLEQGRATEAFF.

The rearrangement joins TRBV10-1 to TRBJ1-2; D ambiguous. Trimming left V 0 bases short and J 7 bases short, with 12 bases between. CDR1 is WNHNN and CDR2 is SYGVQD in the germline V gene (reference sequence). The CDR3 runs to 14 residues. This chain's CDR3 is CASSESGSKVGYTF. CDR3 DNA sequence: TGCGCCAGCAGTGAGTCCGGCTCCAAAGTTGGCTACACCTTC.

This chain links TRBV5-1 with TRBJ2-2; 8 bases match TRBD1. The CDR3 has 14 residues. The V gene end was trimmed by 4 bases and the J gene end by 4 bases; junction bases not matched to a gene: 3. Per germline, CDR1 SGHRS and CDR2 YFSETQ. The CDR3 DNA sequence: TGCGCCAGCAGCCCGACAGGGGCCACCGGGGAGCTGTTTTTT. Its translation is CASSPTGATGELFF.

The chain uses TRBV7-9 and TRBJ1-2, with D hard to call. Trimming removed 5 bases from V and 7 bases from J, with 14 bases in between. From germline, CDR1 is SEHNR and CDR2 FQNEAQ (reference sequence). The CDR3 is 13 amino acids. CDR3 region: CASSLPGSLGYTF. CDR3 bases: TGTGCCAGCAGCCTTCCGGGGAGCCTTGGCTACACCTTC.

The gene calls are TRBV10-3 and TRBJ2-1; D is ambiguous. V shed 5 bases and J shed 0 bases, with 8 bases lying between them. The CDR3 has 14 amino acids. Germline V lookup: CDR1 ENHRY, CDR2 SYGVKD. CDR3 in amino acids: CAISSESSYNEQFF. The CDR3 DNA reads as TGTGCCATCAGTTCGGAGAGCTCCTACAATGAGCAGTTCTTC.

The genes are TRBV6-5 and TRBJ1-5; 8 positions agree with TRBD1. The CDR3 is 14 residues long. Germline values: CDR1 MNHEY, CDR2 SVGAGI. J lost 5 bases, V lost 4 bases, and 4 bases had no gene match. As DNA, the CDR3 is TGTGCCAGCAGTTTACAGGGGGGGGATCAGCCCCAGCATTTT. Its translation: CASSLQGGDQPQHF.

This chain connects TRBV7-9 to TRBJ1-3; D not certain. The CDR3 runs 17 residues. The germline gives CDR1 SEHNR, CDR2 FQNEAQ (reference sequence). Trimming removed 6 bases from V and 4 bases from J, with 22 bases in between. The CDR3 sequence is CASSKRLTYPHGNTIYF. The CDR3 DNA sequence: TGTGCCAGCAGTAAAAGGCTTACCTATCCCCACGGAAACACCATATATTTT.

This clone was found once. This chain's CDR3 is CASSTLADGADTQYF. CDR3 in DNA: TGTGCCAGCAGCACTCTAGCGGATGGGGCAGATACGCAGTATTTT. The genes are TRBV7-9 and TRBJ2-3; 7 bases map to TRBD2. Germline loops: CDR1 SEHNR, CDR2 FQNEAQ (reference sequence). J gave up 4 bases and V 5 bases, and 9 bases lay outside the gene matches. CDR3 length equals 15 residues.